This T cell receptor beta chain derives from a study of technical replicates of blood from a few donors (dated 2017 in TCRdb). V gives up 0 bases and J gives up 3 bases, and the segment between their germline ends measures 11 bases. CDR1 and CDR2, looked up from the germline V gene, are MNHEY and SVGAGI. The CDR3 spans 16 residues, from the cysteine through the phenylalanine. The read is trimmed to its CDR3 DNA, 48 bases read in frame from base 1. Libraries were prepared through the immunoSEQ multiplex PCR assay. TCRdb carries this immuneACCESS record with in-frame sequences only. Its versions omit some clonotypes, under half of them owing to an unresolved V gene in the studies checked, with the rest unexplained. In all, the sample holds about 100,000 clones, and nearly 96% of those were seen once. Around 0.2% of the sample lies in the top ten. A remark on this clone: This receptor's antigen is unknown. Per-base qualities were not stored, and no clone one base away is much larger.

The clonotype originates from a human donor in good health. Sequenced input: T cells isolated from PBMCs. The rearranged chain carries TRBV6-5 and TRBJ1-4; there is no confident call for the D gene. The CDR3 corresponds to CASSYSNSGANEKLFF. The sequenced DNA: TGTGCCAGCAGTTACTCGAATTCCGGGGCTAATGAAAAACTGTTTTTT.